This TCR beta chain stems from a study of beta chain features in type 1 diabetes. In regard to this clone: As yet, its antigen is unknown.

The CDR3 loop spans 15 amino acids. Trimming at V came to 4 bases and at J to 11 bases, leaving 9 bases not matched to a gene. Per the germline V gene, CDR1 is SGHNT and CDR2 is YYREEE (reference sequence). Of the isolated RNA, all was reverse transcribed, and so the sequenced material was expressed TCRB transcripts. TCRdb keeps only in-frame clones here, not all; method: immunoSEQ multiplex PCR. The table includes about 410,000 clones, approximately 15% detected once. The authors sorted CD4+ naive, central memory, regulatory and stem cell-like memory cells via CD45RO/CCR7/CD25/CD127/CD95/CD27. General observations from the study: TCRB repertoires of naive, central memory and Treg cells appeared more similar among patients than among healthy donors.

The sample was naive CD4+ T cells from blood. This TCR was sampled from a man between 25 and 39 years old in good health. This rearrangement joins TRBV5-4 to TRBJ2-3; 14 positions agree with TRBD2. The CDR3 loop is CASSLGLAGGYRQYF. Here the CDR3 DNA reads TGTGCCAGCAGCCTAGGACTAGCGGGGGGATATAGGCAGTATTTT. Looking up the rest from reference TRBV5-4 and TRBJ2-3 gives the full variable domain: ETGVTQSPTHLIKTRGQQVTLRCSSQSGHNTVSWYQQALGQGPQFIFQYYREEENGRGNFPPRFSGLQFPNYSSELNVNALELDDSALYLCASSLGLAGGYRQYFGPGTRLTVL.